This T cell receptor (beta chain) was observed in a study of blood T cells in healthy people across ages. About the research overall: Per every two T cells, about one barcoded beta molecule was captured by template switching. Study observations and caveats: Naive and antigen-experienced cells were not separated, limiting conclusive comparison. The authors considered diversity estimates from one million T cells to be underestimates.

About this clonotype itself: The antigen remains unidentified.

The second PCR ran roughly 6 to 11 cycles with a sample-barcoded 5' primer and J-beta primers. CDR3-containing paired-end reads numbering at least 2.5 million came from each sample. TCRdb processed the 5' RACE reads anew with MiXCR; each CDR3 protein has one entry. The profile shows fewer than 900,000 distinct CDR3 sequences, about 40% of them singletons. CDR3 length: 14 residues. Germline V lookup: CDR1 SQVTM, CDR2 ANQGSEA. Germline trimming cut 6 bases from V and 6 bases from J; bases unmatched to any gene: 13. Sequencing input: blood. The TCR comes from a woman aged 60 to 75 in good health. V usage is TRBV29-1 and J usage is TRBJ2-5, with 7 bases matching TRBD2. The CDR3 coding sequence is TGCAGCGTCCCCAGGACTAGTCTAGGACAGACCCAGTACTTC. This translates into CSVPRTSLGQTQYF.